This T cell receptor beta chain was retrieved from a study of control samples from healthy donors and cancer patients. Repertoires were generated with immunoSEQ multiplex PCR, while TCRdb's copy carries only in-frame clones and drops some. The sample consists of some 150,000 clones, roughly 94% of them appearing once. The table lists this clone with a count of one. The CDR3 spans 14 residues. V lost 3 bases and J lost 6; bases outside the gene matches: 6. In germline, CDR1 is LNHDA, CDR2 SQIVND (reference sequence). The sequenced material came from blood. J is TRBJ2-7 and V is TRBV19; 9 positions match TRBD1. This TCR came from a middle-aged man in good health. This CDR3 reads CASSINRGRSEQYF. CDR3 nucleotides: TGTGCCAGTAGTATTAACAGGGGGCGTAGCGAGCAGTACTTC.